The clone carrying this TCR beta chain was seen a handful of times. The data derive from a study of blood T cell repertoires in COVID-19. Overall study context: Samples representing acute and convalescent COVID-19 were sourced from the United States, Italy and Spain. T cells, B-cell-depleted T cells, or PBMCs supplied cDNA or gDNA.

CDR3 length: 15 residues. The V gene lost 3 bases and the J gene lost 4 bases, with 16 bases spanning the gap. The germline gives CDR1 SGDLS, CDR2 YYNGEE. Per the authors' pipeline: It was from reference gene primer amplification that nucleated cell counts were estimated. This table comes from immunoSEQ multiplex PCR, and its TCRdb copy is limited to in-frame clones, with some not included. The D gene and trimming were derived from the DNA, and the V and J assignments and clone size from that table. The repertoire consists of 200,000 to 300,000 clones, with 70% to 90% occurring once and the leading ten covering roughly 3%.

The sequencing input was peripheral blood. This TCR was sampled from a young man with active or convalescent COVID-19. The chain is built from TRBV9 and TRBJ1-1; a possible D gene is TRBD1 (6 bases). This CDR3 is CASSGHRVPGTEAFF. CDR3 coding DNA: TGTGCCAGCAGCGGACACAGGGTCCCGGGCACTGAAGCTTTCTTT.